This TCR beta chain was recovered during a study of T cells after yellow fever vaccination. Study-level points and caveats: Any FACS-sorted repertoire could hold abundant clonotypes that contaminate it from the bulk population. Although the secondary response was weaker, it peaked faster, at day 5 versus 15. Detected again after the booster were most primary-vaccination clones, at approximately 95% CD4 and 88% CD8.

UMIs were added to TCR cDNA along with a universal primer site when it was made by 5'RACE template switching. From the 5' RACE reads, TCRdb called clonotypes with MiXCR, one entry per CDR3 protein. The sample contains 450,000 to 650,000 distinct CDR3 sequences, 13% of which appear only once. Germline V CDR1 and CDR2: ENHRY, SYGVKD. V shed 8 bases, J shed 1 base, and the junction held 7 bases outside the gene matches. This CDR3 has 16 amino acids. Concerning this clonotype itself: The antigen is unknown.

The chain joins TRBV10-3 to TRBJ1-5, with TRBD1 matching over 11 bases. Source: PBMCs, taken on the day of the yellow fever booster vaccination. The receptor was derived from a man in his thirties or forties who received the YFV17D yellow fever vaccine. CDR3 in amino acids: CAIGRGTGGSNQPQHF. The CDR3 region has the DNA TGTGCCATCGGACGGGGGACAGGGGGGAGCAATCAGCCCCAGCATTTT.